This T cell receptor beta chain originates from a study of T cells in localized non-small cell lung cancer. The repertoire was sequenced with immunoSEQ multiplex PCR; TCRdb's copy has only in-frame clones and lacks some. The profile covers 41,000 or so clones, with about 90% appearing a single time and about 2.6% taken by the ten largest. The CDR3 has 14 amino acids. V lost 3 bases and J 6 bases, leaving 14 bases between the germline ends. Looked up from germline, CDR1 is LNHDA and CDR2 is SQIVND (reference sequence). The chain is built from TRBV19 and TRBJ2-5; D remains ambiguous. The TCR sequence derives from a female donor over 55 with stage I squamous cell lung carcinoma. Sequenced here: peripheral blood, sampled before any cancer treatment. CDR3 coding DNA: TGTGCCAGTAGTATGGTCGACGATAGGAAGACCCAGTACTTC. Translating gives CASSMVDDRKTQYF.